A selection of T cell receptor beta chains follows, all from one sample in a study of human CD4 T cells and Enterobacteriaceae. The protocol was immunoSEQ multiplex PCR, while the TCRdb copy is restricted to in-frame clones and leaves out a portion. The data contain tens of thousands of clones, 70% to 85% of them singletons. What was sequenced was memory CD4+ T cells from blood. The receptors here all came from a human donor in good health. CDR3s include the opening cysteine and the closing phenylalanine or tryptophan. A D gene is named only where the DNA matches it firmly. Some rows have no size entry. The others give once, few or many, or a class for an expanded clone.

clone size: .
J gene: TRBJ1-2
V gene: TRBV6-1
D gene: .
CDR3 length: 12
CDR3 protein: CASSEVGDGYTF
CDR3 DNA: TGTGCCAGCAGTGAAGTAGGGGACGGCTACACCTTC

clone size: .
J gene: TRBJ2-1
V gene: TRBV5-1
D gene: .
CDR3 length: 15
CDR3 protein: CASNAERLSYNEQFF
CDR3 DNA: TGCGCCAGCAACGCAGAGCGACTCTCCTACAATGAGCAGTTCTTC

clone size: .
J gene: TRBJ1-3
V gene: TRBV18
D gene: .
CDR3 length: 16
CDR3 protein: CASSPLPRGERNTIYF
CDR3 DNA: TGTGCCAGCTCCCCTCTCCCCCGGGGCGAGAGAAACACCATATATTTT

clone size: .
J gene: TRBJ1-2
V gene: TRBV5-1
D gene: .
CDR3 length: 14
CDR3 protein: CASSLDREVYGYTF
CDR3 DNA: TGCGCCAGCAGCTTGGACAGGGAAGTCTATGGCTACACCTTC

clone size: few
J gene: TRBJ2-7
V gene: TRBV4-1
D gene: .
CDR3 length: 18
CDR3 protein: CASSQDGTFGTDAYEQYF
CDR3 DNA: TGCGCCAGCAGCCAAGATGGAACCTTCGGGACGGACGCTTACGAGCAGTACTTC

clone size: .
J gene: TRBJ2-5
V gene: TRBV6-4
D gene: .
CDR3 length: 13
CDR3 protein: CASSVGVGETQYF
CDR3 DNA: TGTGCCAGCAGTGTAGGGGTTGGAGAGACCCAGTACTTC

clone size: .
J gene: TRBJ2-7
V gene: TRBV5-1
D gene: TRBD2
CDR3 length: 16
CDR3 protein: CASSLGGTSGGYEQYF
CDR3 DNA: TGCGCCAGCAGCTTGGGCGGGACTAGCGGAGGGTACGAGCAGTACTTC

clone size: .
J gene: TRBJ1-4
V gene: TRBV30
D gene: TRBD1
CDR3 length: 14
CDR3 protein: CAWSLTGPNEKLFF
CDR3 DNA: TGTGCCTGGAGTTTGACAGGGCCTAATGAAAAACTGTTTTTT

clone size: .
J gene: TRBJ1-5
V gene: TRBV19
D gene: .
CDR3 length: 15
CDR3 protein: CASCWGGPTNQPQHF
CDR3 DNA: TGTGCCAGTTGTTGGGGGGGGCCCACTAATCAGCCCCAGCATTTT

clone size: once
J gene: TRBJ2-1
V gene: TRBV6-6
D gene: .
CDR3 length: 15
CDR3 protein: CASSYKLGALSEQFF
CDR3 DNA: TGTGCCAGCAGTTACAAGCTCGGCGCTTTGAGTGAGCAGTTCTTC

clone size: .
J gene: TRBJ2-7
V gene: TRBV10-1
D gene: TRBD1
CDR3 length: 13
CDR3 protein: CASRPSGTAEQYF
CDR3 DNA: TGCGCCAGCAGGCCGTCCGGGACAGCCGAGCAGTACTTC

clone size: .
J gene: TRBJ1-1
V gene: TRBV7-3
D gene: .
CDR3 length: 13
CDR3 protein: CASSRGLNTEAFF
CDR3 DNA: TGTGCCAGCAGCAGAGGACTGAACACTGAAGCTTTCTTT

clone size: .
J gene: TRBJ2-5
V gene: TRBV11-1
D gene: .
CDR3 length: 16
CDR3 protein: CASSFIQVGGGETQYF
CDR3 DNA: TGTGCCAGCAGCTTCATTCAGGTCGGGGGAGGAGAGACCCAGTACTTC

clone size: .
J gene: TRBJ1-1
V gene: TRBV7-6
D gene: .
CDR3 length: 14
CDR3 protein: CASSLGQRNTEAFF
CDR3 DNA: TGTGCCAGCAGCTTAGGGCAACGGAACACTGAAGCTTTCTTT

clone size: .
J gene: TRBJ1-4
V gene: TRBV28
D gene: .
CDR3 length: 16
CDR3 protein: CASRYGGLTTNEKLFF
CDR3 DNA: TGTGCCAGCAGGTACGGGGGACTCACAACTAATGAAAAACTGTTTTTT

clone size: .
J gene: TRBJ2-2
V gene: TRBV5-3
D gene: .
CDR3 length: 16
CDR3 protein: CARSLRLALNTGELFF
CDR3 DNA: TGTGCCAGAAGCTTGCGGCTAGCTTTGAACACCGGGGAGCTGTTTTTT

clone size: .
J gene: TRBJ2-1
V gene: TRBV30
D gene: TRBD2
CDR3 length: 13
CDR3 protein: CAWGSGNDNEQFF
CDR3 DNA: TGTGCCTGGGGTAGCGGGAACGACAATGAGCAGTTCTTC

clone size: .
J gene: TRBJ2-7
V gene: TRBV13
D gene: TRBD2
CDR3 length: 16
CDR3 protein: CASSPGGLADSYEQYF
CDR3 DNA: TGTGCCAGCAGCCCGGGGGGACTAGCGGATTCCTACGAGCAGTACTTC

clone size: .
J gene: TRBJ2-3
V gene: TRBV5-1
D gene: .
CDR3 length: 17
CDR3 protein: CASSVPREQGSTDTQYF
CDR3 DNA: TGCGCCAGCAGCGTCCCCCGTGAACAGGGATCCACAGATACGCAGTATTTT

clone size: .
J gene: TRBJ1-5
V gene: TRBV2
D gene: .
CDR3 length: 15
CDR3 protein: CASRGGTSWNQPQHF
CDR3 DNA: TGTGCCAGCAGGGGGGGGACCTCTTGGAATCAGCCCCAGCATTTT

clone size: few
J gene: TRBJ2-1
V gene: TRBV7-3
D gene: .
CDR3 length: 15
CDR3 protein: CASSLGFSPYNEQFF
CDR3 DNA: TGTGCCAGCAGCCTAGGGTTTAGCCCCTACAATGAGCAGTTCTTC

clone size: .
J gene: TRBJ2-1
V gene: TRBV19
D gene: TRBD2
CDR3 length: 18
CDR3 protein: CASKSVGTSGSSYNEQFF
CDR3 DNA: TGTGCCAGTAAGAGTGTCGGGACTAGCGGAAGCTCCTACAATGAGCAGTTCTTC

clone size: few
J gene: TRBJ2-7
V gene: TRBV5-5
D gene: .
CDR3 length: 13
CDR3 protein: CASSTGSGYEQYF
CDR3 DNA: TGTGCCAGCAGCACCGGGTCGGGCTACGAGCAGTACTTC

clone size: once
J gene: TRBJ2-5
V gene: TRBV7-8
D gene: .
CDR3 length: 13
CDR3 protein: CASSSYTQETQYF
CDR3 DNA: TGTGCCAGCAGCTCGTACACCCAAGAGACCCAGTACTTC

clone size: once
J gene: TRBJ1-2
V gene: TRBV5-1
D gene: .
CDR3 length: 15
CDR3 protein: CASSLEGRKDYGYTF
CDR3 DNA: TGCGCCAGCAGCTTGGAGGGACGGAAAGACTATGGCTACACCTTC

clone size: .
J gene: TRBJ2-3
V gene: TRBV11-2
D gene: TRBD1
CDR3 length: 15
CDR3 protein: CASSPPGTGTDTQYF
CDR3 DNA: TGTGCCAGCAGCCCTCCCGGGACAGGCACAGATACGCAGTATTTT

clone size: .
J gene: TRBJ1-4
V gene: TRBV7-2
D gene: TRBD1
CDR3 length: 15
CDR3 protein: CASSRRTGPNEKLFF
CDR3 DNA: TGTGCCAGCAGCCGCCGGACAGGCCCTAATGAAAAACTGTTTTTT

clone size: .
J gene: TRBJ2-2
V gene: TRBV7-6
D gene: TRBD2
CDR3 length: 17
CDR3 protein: CASSPSSSGRNTGELFF
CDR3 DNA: TGTGCCAGCAGCCCGTCGTCTAGCGGGAGAAACACCGGGGAGCTGTTTTTT

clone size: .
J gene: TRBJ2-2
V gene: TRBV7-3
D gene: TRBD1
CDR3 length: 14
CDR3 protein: CASSFGTDTGELFF
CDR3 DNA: TGTGCCAGCAGCTTCGGGACAGATACCGGGGAGCTGTTTTTT

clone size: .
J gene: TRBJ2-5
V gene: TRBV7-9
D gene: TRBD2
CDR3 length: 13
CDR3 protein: CASSLPGGETQYF
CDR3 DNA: TGTGCCAGCAGCTTACCGGGAGGGGAGACCCAGTACTTC

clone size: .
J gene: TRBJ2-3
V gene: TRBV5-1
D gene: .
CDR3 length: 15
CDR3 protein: CASSLNGGGIDTQYF
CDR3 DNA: TGCGCCAGCAGCTTGAACGGGGGCGGGATAGATACGCAGTATTTT

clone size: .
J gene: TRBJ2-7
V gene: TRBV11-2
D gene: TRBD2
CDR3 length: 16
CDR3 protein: CASSFLTSGRTYEQYF
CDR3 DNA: TGTGCCAGCAGCTTCCTGACTAGCGGGAGGACCTACGAGCAGTACTTC

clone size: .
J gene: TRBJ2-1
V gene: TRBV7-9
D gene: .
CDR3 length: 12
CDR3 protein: CASSLRRSPQFF
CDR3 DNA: TGTGCCAGCAGCTTAAGGAGGTCCCCCCAGTTCTTC

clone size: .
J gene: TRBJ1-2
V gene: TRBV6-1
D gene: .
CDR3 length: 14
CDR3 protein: CASSEAGQVYGYTF
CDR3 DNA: TGTGCCAGCAGTGAAGCAGGGCAGGTCTATGGCTACACCTTC

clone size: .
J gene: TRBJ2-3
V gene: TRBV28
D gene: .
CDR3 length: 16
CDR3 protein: CASSLWGAGSTDTQYF
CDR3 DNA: TGTGCCAGCAGTTTATGGGGGGCTGGAAGCACAGATACGCAGTATTTT

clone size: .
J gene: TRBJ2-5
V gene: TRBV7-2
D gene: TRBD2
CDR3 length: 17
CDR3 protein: CASSPHLGLAGGGTQYF
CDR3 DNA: TGTGCCAGCAGCCCTCACCTGGGACTAGCGGGAGGCGGGACCCAGTACTTC

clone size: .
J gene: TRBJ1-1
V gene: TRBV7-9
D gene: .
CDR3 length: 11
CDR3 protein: CASSRNTEAFF
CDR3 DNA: TGTGCCAGCAGCCGGAACACTGAAGCTTTCTTT